This TCR beta chain was identified during a study of cytomegalovirus exposure and HLA in healthy donors. About the research overall: The study placed about 86% of its 398 genotyped donors in the Caucasian-associated ancestry cluster.

About this clone itself: Its antigen is still unknown.

Study-wide results and caveats: Cytomegalovirus-associated TCR beta chains were listed, numbering roughly 150.

The PCR employed 60 Vbeta primers together with 13 Jbeta primers. Method: immunoSEQ multiplex PCR; TCRdb's copy keeps in-frame clones and lacks some. In the table there are 150,000 to 180,000 clones, 70% to 80% of which are singletons. Each of the donors was a healthy bone marrow donor. Sequencing was performed on PBMCs. The receptor's source is a man aged 25-45 years in good health and CMV-seropositive.

This CDR3 is CASSGGVGQLNQPQHF. The CDR3, as DNA: TGTGCCAGCAGTGGTGGAGTAGGACAGCTCAATCAGCCCCAGCATTTT. The gene calls are TRBV2 and TRBJ1-5; D perhaps matches TRBD1 (6 bases). The germline V gene has CDR1 SNHLY and CDR2 FYNNEI. The CDR3 consists of 16 residues. The V and J ends lost 4 bases and 3 bases respectively, with 16 bases between them.